This TCR beta chain was profiled in a study of cytomegalovirus exposure and HLA in healthy donors. Germline loops: CDR1 SGDLS, CDR2 YYNGEE. The CDR3 is 12 amino acids. The ends were cut back, 4 bases at V and 2 bases at J, with 3 bases in the middle. The table lists this clone with a count of one. Profiled with immunoSEQ multiplex PCR; TCRdb holds only in-frame clones, not every one. The repertoire holds under 150,000 clones, approximately 90% seen once, with around 0.7% in the top ten. The specimen was PBMCs. This clonotype was sampled from a man between 18 and 35 years old in good health and CMV-seronegative. V and J are TRBV9 and TRBJ2-2; D ambiguous. The CDR3 loop reads CASSSNTGELFF. The CDR3 nucleotides read TGTGCCAGCAGCTCAAACACCGGGGAGCTGTTTTTT.